This T cell receptor (beta chain) was recovered during a study of OX40 agonist ivuxolimab in advanced cancers. On this clone itself: Its specificity is unknown.

Method: immunoSEQ multiplex PCR; TCRdb's copy keeps in-frame clones and lacks some. The sample lists some 100,000 clones; 75% to 95% were seen once. With baseline, cycle 4 day 1, and cycle 7 day 1 as timepoints, blood was sampled. The germline V gene has CDR1 SQVTM and CDR2 ANQGSEA. The CDR3 length is 16 residues. V dropped 7 bases and J dropped 1; count of bases not matched to a gene: 7. The study's findings and limits: There were also nonresponders showing low normalized T-cell clonal expansion.

The material sequenced was CD4+ or CD8+ T cells sorted from blood, taken in a trial of the OX40 agonist ivuxolimab. J is TRBJ2-3 and V is TRBV29-1; 14 nucleotides agree with TRBD2. The sequence came from an adult with an advanced solid tumor such as melanoma, head and neck, liver or kidney cancer. The CDR3 loop reads CSGQLGLAGGTDTQYF. The CDR3 DNA reads TGCAGCGGCCAATTGGGACTAGCGGGAGGCACAGATACGCAGTATTTT.